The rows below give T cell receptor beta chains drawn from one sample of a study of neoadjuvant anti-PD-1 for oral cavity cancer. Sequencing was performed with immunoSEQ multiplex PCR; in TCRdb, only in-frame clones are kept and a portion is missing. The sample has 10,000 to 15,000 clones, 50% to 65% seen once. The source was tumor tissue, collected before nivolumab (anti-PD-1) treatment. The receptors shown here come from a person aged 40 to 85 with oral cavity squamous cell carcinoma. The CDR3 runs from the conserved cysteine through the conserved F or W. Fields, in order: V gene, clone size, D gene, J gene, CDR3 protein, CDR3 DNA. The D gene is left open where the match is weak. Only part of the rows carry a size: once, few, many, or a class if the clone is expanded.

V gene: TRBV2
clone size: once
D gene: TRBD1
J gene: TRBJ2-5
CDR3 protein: CASSGGDSPTPLGIETQYF
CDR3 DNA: TGTGCCAGCAGTGGTGGGGACAGCCCAACACCGTTAGGTATAGAGACCCAGTACTTC

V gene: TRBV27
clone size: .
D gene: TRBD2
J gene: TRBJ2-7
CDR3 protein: CASSLRGAYEQYF
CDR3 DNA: TGTGCCAGCAGTTTACGGGGGGCCTACGAGCAGTACTTC

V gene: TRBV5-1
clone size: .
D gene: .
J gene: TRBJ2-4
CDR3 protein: CASSIGPSEAKNIQYF
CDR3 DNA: TGCGCCAGCAGCATAGGGCCCTCCGAGGCCAAAAACATTCAGTACTTC

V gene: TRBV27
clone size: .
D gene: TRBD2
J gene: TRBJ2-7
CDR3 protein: CASGVPGLAYEQYF
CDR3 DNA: TGTGCCAGCGGGGTACCGGGACTAGCCTACGAGCAGTACTTC

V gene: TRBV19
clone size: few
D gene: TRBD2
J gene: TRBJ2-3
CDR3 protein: CASRDRAGGITDTQYF
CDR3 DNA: TGTGCCAGTAGAGATAGAGCGGGAGGCATAACAGATACGCAGTATTTT

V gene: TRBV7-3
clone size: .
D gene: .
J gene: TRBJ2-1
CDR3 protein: CASSLTGSHNEQFF
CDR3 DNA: TGTGCCAGCAGCTTAACCGGGAGCCACAATGAGCAGTTCTTC

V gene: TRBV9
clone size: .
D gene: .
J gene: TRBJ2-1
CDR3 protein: CASSVAVNNEQFF
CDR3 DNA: TGTGCCAGCAGCGTAGCAGTAAACAATGAGCAGTTCTTC

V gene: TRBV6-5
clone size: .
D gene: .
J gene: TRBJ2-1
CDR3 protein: CASSPPPSGTQFF
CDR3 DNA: TGTGCCAGCAGTCCCCCGCCGTCGGGTACGCAGTTCTTC

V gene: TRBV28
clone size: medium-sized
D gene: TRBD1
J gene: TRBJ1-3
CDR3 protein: CASSRLGDSSGNTIYF
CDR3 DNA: TGTGCCAGCAGCCGACTAGGGGACAGCTCTGGAAACACCATATATTTT

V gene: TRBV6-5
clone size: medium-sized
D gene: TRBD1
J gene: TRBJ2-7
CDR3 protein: CASSLRDRVNEQYF
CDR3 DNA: TGTGCCAGCAGCCTCCGGGACAGGGTCAACGAGCAGTACTTC

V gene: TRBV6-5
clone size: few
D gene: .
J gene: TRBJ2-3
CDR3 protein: CASSYGRGADTQYF
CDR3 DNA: TGTGCCAGCAGTTACGGAAGGGGAGCAGATACGCAGTATTTT

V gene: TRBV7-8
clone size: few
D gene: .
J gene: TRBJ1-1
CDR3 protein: CASSRSAGWAEAFF
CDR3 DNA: TGTGCCAGCAGCCGAAGCGCAGGGTGGGCTGAAGCTTTCTTT

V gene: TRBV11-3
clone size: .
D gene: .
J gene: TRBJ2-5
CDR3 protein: CASSSSTEPQETQYF
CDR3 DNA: TGTGCCAGCAGTTCCTCGACAGAACCCCAAGAGACCCAGTACTTC

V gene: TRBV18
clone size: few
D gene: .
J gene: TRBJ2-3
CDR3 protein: CASAGGRLSDTQYF
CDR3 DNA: TGTGCCAGCGCTGGGGGGCGGCTGTCAGATACGCAGTATTTT

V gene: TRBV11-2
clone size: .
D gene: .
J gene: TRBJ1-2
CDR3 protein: CASSPPGAGGYGYTF
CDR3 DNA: TGTGCCAGCAGCCCTCCGGGGGCGGGGGGCTATGGCTACACCTTC

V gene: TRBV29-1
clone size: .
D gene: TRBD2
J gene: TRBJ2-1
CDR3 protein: CSVPRRSGRALNEQFF
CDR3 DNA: TGCAGCGTGCCCCGGCGGAGCGGGAGGGCCTTGAATGAGCAGTTCTTC

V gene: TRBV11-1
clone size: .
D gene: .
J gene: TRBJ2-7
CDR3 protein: CASSLEWGIGTVFYEQYF
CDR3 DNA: TGTGCCAGCAGCTTAGAGTGGGGCATAGGGACGGTTTTCTACGAGCAGTACTTC

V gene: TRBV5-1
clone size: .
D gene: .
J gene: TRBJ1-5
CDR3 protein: CASSPGAQGNQPQHF
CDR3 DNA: TGCGCCAGCAGCCCCGGGGCTCAGGGGAATCAGCCCCAGCATTTT

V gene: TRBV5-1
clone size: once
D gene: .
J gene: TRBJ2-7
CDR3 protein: CASSLVVGSYEQYF
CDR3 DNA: TGCGCCAGCAGCTTGGTAGTAGGGTCCTACGAGCAGTACTTC

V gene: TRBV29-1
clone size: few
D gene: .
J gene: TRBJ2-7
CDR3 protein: CSVVLTSYEQYF
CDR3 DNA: TGCAGCGTTGTACTCACTTCCTACGAGCAGTACTTC

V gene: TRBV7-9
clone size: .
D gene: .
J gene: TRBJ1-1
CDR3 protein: CASSLAQGVKAFF
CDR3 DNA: TGTGCCAGCAGCTTAGCGCAGGGAGTTAAAGCTTTCTTT

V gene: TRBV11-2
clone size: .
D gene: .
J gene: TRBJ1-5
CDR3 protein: CASSLTAQRDQPQHF
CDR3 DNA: TGTGCCAGCAGTTTGACAGCCCAAAGAGATCAGCCCCAGCATTTT

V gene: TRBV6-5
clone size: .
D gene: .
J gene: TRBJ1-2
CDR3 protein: CASSFDFNYGYTF
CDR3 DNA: TGTGCCAGCAGTTTCGACTTCAACTATGGCTACACCTTC

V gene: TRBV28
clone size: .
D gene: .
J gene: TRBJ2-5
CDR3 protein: CASSLGGTETQYF
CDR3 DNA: TGTGCCAGCAGCCTAGGTGGGACAGAGACCCAGTACTTC

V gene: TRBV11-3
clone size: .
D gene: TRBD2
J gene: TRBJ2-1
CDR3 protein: CASSFGLAERNEQFF
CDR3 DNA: TGTGCCAGCAGCTTTGGACTAGCGGAGCGGAATGAGCAGTTCTTC

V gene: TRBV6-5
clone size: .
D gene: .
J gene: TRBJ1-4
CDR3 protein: CASRSLGPLFF
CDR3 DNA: TGTGCCAGCAGGTCACTGGGACCCCTGTTTTTT

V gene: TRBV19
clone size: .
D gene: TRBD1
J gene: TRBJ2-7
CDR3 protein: CASSSGTGTGTLQQYF
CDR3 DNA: TGTGCCAGTAGTTCTGGAACCGGGACAGGGACCCTACAGCAGTACTTC

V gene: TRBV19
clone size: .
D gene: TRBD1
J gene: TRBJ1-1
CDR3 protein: CASSPTGAVRDTEAFF
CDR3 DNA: TGTGCCAGTAGCCCGACAGGGGCGGTGCGTGACACTGAAGCTTTCTTT

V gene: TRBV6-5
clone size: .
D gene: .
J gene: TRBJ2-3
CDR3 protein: CASSTQGITDTQYF
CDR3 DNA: TGTGCCAGCAGTACCCAGGGTATCACAGATACGCAGTATTTT

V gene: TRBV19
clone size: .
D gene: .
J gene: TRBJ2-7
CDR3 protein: CASSPGPSRGYEQYF
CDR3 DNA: TGTGCCAGTAGTCCCGGACCTTCTCGGGGCTACGAGCAGTACTTC

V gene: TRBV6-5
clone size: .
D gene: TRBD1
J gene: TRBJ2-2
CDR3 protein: CASSYGTGGTGELFF
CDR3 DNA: TGTGCCAGCAGTTATGGGACAGGGGGCACCGGGGAGCTGTTTTTT

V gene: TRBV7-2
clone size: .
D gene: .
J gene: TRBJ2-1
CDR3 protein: CASSLGGSYNEQFF
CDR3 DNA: TGTGCCAGCAGCTTAGGAGGCTCCTACAATGAGCAGTTCTTC

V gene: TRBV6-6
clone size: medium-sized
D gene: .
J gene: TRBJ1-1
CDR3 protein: CASSYGEGGAAFF
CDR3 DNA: TGTGCCAGCAGTTACGGGGAGGGAGGCGCCGCTTTCTTT

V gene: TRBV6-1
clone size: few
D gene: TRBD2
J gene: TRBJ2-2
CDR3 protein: CASRGLAGVTGELFF
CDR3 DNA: TGTGCCAGCAGAGGACTAGCGGGAGTTACCGGGGAGCTGTTTTTT

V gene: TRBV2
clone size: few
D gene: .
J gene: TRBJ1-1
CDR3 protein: CASLWIMNTEAFF
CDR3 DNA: TGTGCCAGCCTTTGGATCATGAACACTGAAGCTTTCTTT

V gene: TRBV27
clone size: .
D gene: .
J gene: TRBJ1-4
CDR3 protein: CASSWGTGINEKLFF
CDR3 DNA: TGTGCCAGCAGTTGGGGGACCGGGATCAATGAAAAACTGTTTTTT

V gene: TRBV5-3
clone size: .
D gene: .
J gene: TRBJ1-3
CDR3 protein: CARSLVPGEGDGNTIYF
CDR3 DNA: TGTGCCAGAAGCTTAGTCCCCGGGGAGGGGGATGGAAACACCATATATTTT

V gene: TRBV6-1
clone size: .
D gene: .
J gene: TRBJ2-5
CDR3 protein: CASKGETQYF
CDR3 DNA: TGTGCCAGCAAGGGCGAGACCCAGTACTTC

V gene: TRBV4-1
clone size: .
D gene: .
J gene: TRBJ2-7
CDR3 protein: CASSQATGTYEQYF
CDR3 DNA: TGCGCCAGCAGCCAAGCGACAGGTACCTACGAGCAGTACTTC

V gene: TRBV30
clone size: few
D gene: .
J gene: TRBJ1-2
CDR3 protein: CAWSVGRFYGYTF
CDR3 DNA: TGTGCCTGGAGTGTCGGCCGGTTCTATGGCTACACCTTC

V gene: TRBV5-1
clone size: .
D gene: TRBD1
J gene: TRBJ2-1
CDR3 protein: CASSVTGTGAAEQFF
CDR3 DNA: TGCGCCAGCAGCGTCACCGGGACAGGGGCCGCTGAGCAGTTCTTC

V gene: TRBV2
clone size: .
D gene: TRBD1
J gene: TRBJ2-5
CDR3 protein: CASRPDRDRETQYF
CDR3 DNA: TGTGCCAGCAGGCCTGACAGGGATCGAGAGACCCAGTACTTC

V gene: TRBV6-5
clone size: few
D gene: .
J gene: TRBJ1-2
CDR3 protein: CASSEDRANYGYTF
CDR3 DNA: TGTGCCAGCAGTGAAGACAGAGCTAACTATGGCTACACCTTC

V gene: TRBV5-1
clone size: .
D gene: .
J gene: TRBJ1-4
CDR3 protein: CASSPQAQGEKLFF
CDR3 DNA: TGCGCCAGCAGCCCCCAGGCGCAGGGTGAAAAACTGTTTTTT

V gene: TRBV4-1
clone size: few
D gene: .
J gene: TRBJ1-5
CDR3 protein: CASSQSAQGDQPQHF
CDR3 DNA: TGCGCCAGCAGCCAGTCAGCTCAAGGGGATCAGCCCCAGCATTTT

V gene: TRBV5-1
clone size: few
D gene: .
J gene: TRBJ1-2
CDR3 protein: CASSLDRARDGYTF
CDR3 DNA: TGCGCCAGCAGCTTAGACAGAGCTCGGGATGGCTACACCTTC

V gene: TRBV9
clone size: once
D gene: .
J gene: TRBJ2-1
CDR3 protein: CASSVGGTNNEQFF
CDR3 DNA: TGTGCCAGCAGCGTGGGGGGGACAAACAATGAGCAGTTCTTC

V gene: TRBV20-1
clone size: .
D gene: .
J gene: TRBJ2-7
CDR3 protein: CSASLYEQYF
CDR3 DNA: TGCAGTGCTAGTCTCTACGAGCAGTACTTC

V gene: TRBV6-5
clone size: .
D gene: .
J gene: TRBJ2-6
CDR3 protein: CASSYLCTKSGQRPDF
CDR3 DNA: TGTGCCAGCAGTTACCTATGCACAAAGTCGGGCCAACGTCCTGATTTC

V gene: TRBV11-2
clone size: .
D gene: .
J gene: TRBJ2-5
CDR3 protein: CASRPQEGTQYF
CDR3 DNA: TGTGCCAGCAGACCCCAGGAGGGGACCCAGTACTTC